This TCR beta chain stems from a study of PD-1 blockade in classical Hodgkin lymphoma (dated by TCRdb to 2020 to 2022). For the wider study: Nivolumab dosing was 3 mg/kg intravenously every 2 weeks, continuing until either disease progression or unacceptable toxicity. A peripheral blood immune signature of response to PD-1 blockade in classical Hodgkin lymphoma was defined using TCR beta sequencing and CyTOF.

The sample's time point label, decoded: cycle 4 day 1 (C4D1), after less than 7 weeks of nivolumab. Every trial patient had relapsed after autologous stem cell transplantation, and cohorts A, B and C differed in prior brentuximab vedotin exposure. CD8+ T cells were purified from thawed PBMCs by magnetic negative selection with a Miltenyi CD8+ T cell isolation kit. The trial cohort included more than 55 patients with relapsed/refractory classical Hodgkin lymphoma, and each patient had a best overall response of complete response, partial response or progressive disease. In the multi-cohort phase II CheckMate 205 trial, trial patients received single-agent nivolumab. An independent review committee assessed best overall response using the 2007 International Working Group response criteria. PBMCs from the trial were collected at three points: immediately before nivolumab initiation (C1D1), and during therapy at cycle 2 day 1 and cycle 4 day 1. Peripheral blood was collected in 8 mL Vacutainer Cell Preparation Tubes, from which PBMCs were isolated by centrifugation and then cryopreserved. Purified CD4+ and CD8+ fractions were prepared only for cases in which an additional PBMC sample was available. Magnetically labelled cells were removed on LS columns in a quadroMACS separator, and the flow-through was collected as the purified fraction.

Regarding this clone: Its antigen specificity is not known. Nothing much larger sits one base from this clone, and base qualities are not available.

Overall study outcomes, separate from this receptor: Lower diversity was observed in patients in whom nivolumab was started less than 1 year after ASCT, and these patients were excluded from later analyses so that confounding by immune reconstitution would be avoided. Baseline TCR diversity was reported as lower in newly diagnosed patients than in healthy donors, and lower still in relapsed/refractory patients. Trial patients achieving complete response had baseline diversity similar to newly diagnosed patients, whereas partial responders and progressors had significantly lower diversity. The study was limited to a single clinical trial cohort, and causes of repertoire differences, possibly disease activity or prior therapy, remained undefined. CD4+ but not CD8+ TCR diversity rose significantly by C4D1 (p=0.0027 vs p=0.16), most apparent in complete responders (p=0.02).

Genomic DNA was isolated using the Qiagen DNeasy kit from unsorted PBMCs as well as from negatively selected CD4+ and CD8+ fractions. TCR beta CDR3 regions were amplified by immunoSEQ multiplex PCR using primers annealing to V and J segments. A synthetic immune receptor repertoire was used to minimize amplification bias, and remaining bias was computationally removed after sequencing. In the original analysis: Repertoire diversity was quantified as the Shannon entropy index using custom Python scripts. Unsorted, CD4+ and CD8+ repertoires were analyzed separately, except in combined analyses where CD4+ and CD8+ sequences were merged in silico. A clone counted as expanded when the clone's frequency after treatment rose at least 2-fold relative to C1D1, and clones undetected at baseline were given a pseudocount of 0.5. Clones with 0 or 1 copy at C1D1 were classified as singleton clones, and clones with 2 or more copies were classified as non-singleton clones. Clones expanded in unsorted samples were labelled as CD4+, CD8+ or unknown by matching protein sequences in sorted samples from the same patient. Wilcoxon tests on paired samples were used to test diversity changes from C1D1 to C4D1. Here the immuneACCESS table is served through TCRdb, limited to in-frame sequences with V and J called. Missing clones are a known gap in these copies; in checked studies unresolved V genes cover under half, and the rest lacks a known reason. The D gene and trimming were derived from the DNA, and the V and J assignments and clone size from that table. The sample contains a few thousand clones, about 72% of them found a single time. The ten largest clonotypes hold almost 25% of the sample.

Deletion took 7 bases off V and 0 bases off J, with a span of 11 bases between the germline ends. Looking up the germline V gene yields CDR1 MNHNS and CDR2 SASEGT. Counted from cysteine to phenylalanine, this CDR3 has 14 amino acids. The read is trimmed to its CDR3 DNA, 42 bases read in frame from base 1. The chain couples TRBV6-1 to TRBJ2-3; the D gene cannot be named for sure. This TCR was sampled from a human donor with classical Hodgkin lymphoma. The sequencing here drew on CD8+ T cells from blood, taken before the fourth cycle of nivolumab. The CDR3 protein: CASTHPPSTDTQYF. Here is the DNA: TGTGCCAGCACCCATCCTCCTAGCACAGATACGCAGTATTTT.